The 23 T cell receptor beta chains below come from one sample, sequenced in a study of blood T cell repertoires in COVID-19. Measured with immunoSEQ multiplex PCR; TCRdb has only the in-frame clones, and not every one. The sample has about 260,000 clones, nearly 90% seen once. The sequenced sample was peripheral blood. These receptors all come from a human donor in a cohort sampled during active COVID-19.

The CDR3 here is CASSLGGGEKLFF. CDR3 bases: TGTGCCAGCAGCTTAGGAGGGGGTGAAAAACTGTTTTTT. The V and J genes are TRBV7-2 and TRBJ1-4, with D maybe TRBD1 (6 bases). The CDR3 extends over 13 amino acids. The germline V and J ends were trimmed by 1 base and 7 bases, with 7 bases remaining between them. Per germline, CDR1 SGHTA and CDR2 FQGNSA.

V usage is TRBV30 and J usage is TRBJ1-2; TRBD1 matches 7 bases. Germline CDR1 and CDR2: GTSNPN and SVGIG (reference sequence). V lost 3 bases to trimming and J lost 6 bases; unmatched junction nucleotides: 7. CDR3 length: 13 residues. CDR3 residues: CAWSPDRAHGYTF. Here the CDR3 DNA reads TGTGCCTGGAGCCCCGACAGGGCTCATGGCTACACCTTC.

The chain recombines TRBV6-6 with TRBJ1-2, with D hard to call. Germline lookup yields CDR1 MNHNY and CDR2 SVGAGI (reference sequence). CDR3 length equals 13 residues. Trimming stripped 4 bases from V and 5 bases from J, with 11 bases between. CDR3 protein: CASSSAGSYGYTF. The CDR3 bases are TGTGCCAGCAGTTCCGCAGGATCGTATGGCTACACCTTC.

The gene calls are TRBV30 and TRBJ1-2; D is unclear. Trimming took 2 bases from V and 4 from J, leaving 11 bases between them. The germline V gene encodes CDR1 GTSNPN and CDR2 SVGIG (reference sequence). The CDR3 is made up of 13 amino acids. CDR3 amino acids: CAWSPHSSYGYTF. The CDR3 DNA reads TGTGCCTGGAGTCCCCACAGCTCCTATGGCTACACCTTC. Full variable domain (remainder filled in from reference TRBV30 and TRBJ1-2): SQTIHQWPATLVQPVGSPLSLECTVEGTSNPNLYWYRQAAGRGLQLLFYSVGIGQISSEVPQNLSASRPQDRQFILSSKKLLLSDSGFYLCAWSPHSSYGYTFGSGTRLTVV.

The chain combines TRBV28 with TRBJ1-6; D call uncertain. V dropped 4 bases and J dropped 9 bases, with 13 bases sitting between them. Germline-derived CDR1 and CDR2 are MDHEN and SYDVKM. CDR3 size: 14 residues. For the CDR3, the DNA is TGTGCCAGCAGTTACCCTAATCTGTCTTCACCCCTCCACTTT. It yields the protein CASSYPNLSSPLHF.

The chain carries TRBV28 and TRBJ2-5; D uncertain. The V gene lost 7 bases and the J gene lost 2 bases, with 8 bases spanning the gap. This CDR3 contains 12 residues. From germline, CDR1 is MDHEN and CDR2 SYDVKM. CDR3 nucleotide sequence: TGTGCCAGCACAAACACACAAGAGACCCAGTACTTC. This gives the protein CASTNTQETQYF.

The CDR3 region is CASSFTGSYTF. The CDR3 DNA follows: TGTGCCAGCAGCTTTACAGGGAGCTACACCTTC. V and J are TRBV5-6 and TRBJ1-2; D is possibly TRBD1 (6 bases). The length of the CDR3 is 11 residues. V lost 2 bases and J lost 9, with 8 bases in between. The germline V gene has CDR1 SGHDT and CDR2 YYEEEE.

The chain has TRBV7-7 and TRBJ2-5, with 12 bases lining up with TRBD1. CDR3 length equals 15 residues. The germline gives CDR1 SSHAT, CDR2 FNYEAQ (reference sequence). The V gene end was trimmed by 6 bases and the J gene end by 5 bases; junction bases not matched to a gene: 7. The CDR3 sequence: CASRAGTGGSETQYF. The CDR3 DNA sequence: TGTGCCAGCAGAGCCGGGACAGGGGGCTCGGAGACCCAGTACTTC.

As for this clone: One junction end does not reproduce the germline sequence, and a read error may be involved. The chain links TRBV18 to TRBJ2-7; D remains unclear. This CDR3 is built from 12 residues. Looked up from germline, CDR1 is KGHSH and CDR2 is LQKENI. In DNA, the CDR3 is TGTGCCAGCTCATCACCCGTCTACGAGCAGTACTTC. Translating gives CASSSPVYEQYF.

The V gene is TRBV5-1, the J gene TRBJ2-7; tentatively, D is TRBD2 (6 bases). V was clipped by 2 bases and J by 3 bases, with 18 bases between them. Per germline, CDR1 SGHRS and CDR2 YFSETQ. The length of the CDR3 is 16 residues. The CDR3 bases are TGCGCCAGCAGCTTAAACCGCCTAGCGTTCGACTACGAGCAGTACTTC. This gives the protein CASSLNRLAFDYEQYF.

J is TRBJ2-5 and V is TRBV5-4, with 10 bases matching TRBD1. The CDR3 has 15 residues. Germline trimming cut 5 bases from V and 2 bases from J; bases unmatched to any gene: 6. Germline V lookup: CDR1 SGHNT, CDR2 YYREEE (reference sequence). As DNA, the CDR3 is TGTGCCAGCAGTAGGGACAGGGGAGGGCAAGAGACCCAGTACTTC. Translating it yields CASSRDRGGQETQYF.

J is TRBJ1-2 and V is TRBV6-2 or TRBV6-3, with 7 bases aligning to TRBD1. The germline gives CDR1 MNHEY, CDR2 SVGEGT. The V segment lost 2 bases and the J segment 6 bases; nucleotides outside the gene matches: 6. The CDR3 runs 14 residues. CDR3: CASSYELTGDGYTF. The CDR3 DNA follows: TGTGCCAGCAGTTACGAGCTTACAGGGGATGGCTACACCTTC.

This clone was seen a handful of times. The rearrangement uses TRBV4-1 and TRBJ2-1; D gene unclear. The CDR3 totals 14 residues. Germline CDR1 reads MGHRA; CDR2 reads YSYEKL. V was cut by 1 base and J by 4 bases, with 8 bases left in between. The CDR3 sequence is CASSQVGVYNEQFF. Here the CDR3 DNA reads TGCGCCAGCAGCCAAGTAGGAGTGTACAATGAGCAGTTCTTC.

This chain joins TRBV3-1 (or the pseudogene TRBV3-2) and TRBJ2-7, with 7 bases identical to TRBD1. Germline V gives CDR1 LGHDT, CDR2 YNNKEL (reference sequence). Trimming cost V 3 bases and J 4 bases; bases outside gene matches: 18. The CDR3 has 18 residues. The CDR3 coding sequence is TGTGCCAGCAGCCACGACGAATCCGGGACAGAAGATTTTTACGAGCAGTACTTC. Translated, it gives CASSHDESGTEDFYEQYF.

The chain carries TRBV12-3 or TRBV12-4 and TRBJ2-7; the D gene is possibly TRBD2 (6 bases). V dropped 3 bases and J dropped 2 bases, with 8 bases sitting between them. The CDR3 runs to 13 residues. CDR3 in amino acids: CASSFGGAYEQYF. The CDR3 DNA follows: TGTGCCAGCAGTTTCGGGGGAGCCTACGAGCAGTACTTC.

The J gene is TRBJ2-1, the V gene TRBV5-8, with a weak D call TRBD1 (6 bases). The length of the CDR3 is 13 residues. The V end lost 4 bases, the J end lost 8 bases, and 13 bases lay between the germline ends. Germline loops: CDR1 SGHTS, CDR2 YDEGEE. The CDR3 sequence is CASSLKGVDEQFF. Written as DNA, the CDR3 is TGTGCCAGCAGCCTTAAGGGGGTCGATGAGCAGTTCTTC.

As DNA, the CDR3 is TGCGCCAGCAGTCCAAGGAGGGAAAGTCGAGCAACTAATGAAAAACTGTTTTTT. Translating it yields CASSPRRESRATNEKLFF. The chain joins TRBV4-3 to TRBJ1-4; no clear D gene. The CDR3 is 18 residues long. CDR1 and CDR2 from the germline V gene are LGHNA and YSLEER. Trimming removed 6 bases from V and 0 bases from J, with 20 bases in between.

The V gene is TRBV19, the J gene TRBJ1-6, with D possibly being TRBD1 (5 bases). CDR1 is LNHDA and CDR2 is SQIVND in the germline V gene (reference sequence). Trimming removed 5 bases from V and 6 bases from J, with 20 bases in between. The CDR3 loop spans 17 amino acids. The CDR3, as DNA: TGTGCCAGTAGTTCCCGCCTTGGGGCCGGGGGTAATTCACCCCTCCACTTT. Amino acid sequence: CASSSRLGAGGNSPLHF. Drawing the rest from reference TRBV19 and TRBJ1-6, the complete variable domain is DGGITQSPKYLFRKEGQNVTLSCEQNLNHDAMYWYRQDPGQGLRLIYYSQIVNDFQKGDIAEGYSVSREKKESFPLTVTSAQKNPTAFYLCASSSRLGAGGNSPLHFGNGTRLTVT.

CDR3 bases: TGTGCCAGCAGCCAAGACCGGAGAGGCGTGCTAGCGGTAGAGACCCAGTACTTC. This sequence encodes CASSQDRRGVLAVETQYF. The V and J genes are TRBV4-2 and TRBJ2-5; 7 bases agree with TRBD2. Germline V gene data show CDR1 as LGHNA and CDR2 as YNFKEQ. The CDR3 covers 18 residues. V dropped 0 bases and J dropped 4; count of bases not matched to a gene: 14.

The gene calls are TRBV10-3 and TRBJ1-3; the D is unclear. The V end lost 9 bases, the J end lost 3 bases, and 12 bases lay between the germline ends. This CDR3 has 13 amino acids. The V gene's germline CDR1 is ENHRY and CDR2 SYGVKD. Here the CDR3 reads CAILERVGNTIYF. DNA for the CDR3: TGTGCCATTCTTGAGAGGGTTGGAAACACCATATATTTT.

The CDR3 region is CASSRTGTGNSEQYF. CDR3 DNA: TGTGCCAGCTCACGAACCGGGACAGGGAACTCCGAGCAGTACTTC. J is TRBJ2-7 and V is TRBV18; 9 bases align to TRBD1. The CDR3 is 15 amino acids. The J segment lost 6 bases and the V segment lost 4 bases, leaving 10 bases of the junction unmatched. Germline V gene sequence: CDR1 KGHSH, CDR2 LQKENI.

The chain recombines TRBV28 with TRBJ2-6; D remains unclear. Germline V gene data show CDR1 as MDHEN and CDR2 as SYDVKM. The germline V and J ends were trimmed by 3 bases and 0 bases, with 9 bases remaining between them. The CDR3 contains 16 residues. The CDR3 DNA reads TGTGCCAGCAGTTTCTTATACACCTCTGGGGCCAACGTCCTGACTTTC. The encoded protein is CASSFLYTSGANVLTF.

The rearrangement joins TRBV7-9 to TRBJ2-7; D might be TRBD2 (6 bases). The CDR3 length is 15 residues. Between the trimmed V and J ends, which lost 5 bases and 7 bases, there was a span of 21 bases. Germline V lookup: CDR1 SEHNR, CDR2 FQNEAQ (reference sequence). The CDR3 reads CASSPSGDREWEQYF. In DNA form, the CDR3 reads TGTGCCAGCAGCCCCTCGGGAGACCGAGAGTGGGAGCAGTACTTC.